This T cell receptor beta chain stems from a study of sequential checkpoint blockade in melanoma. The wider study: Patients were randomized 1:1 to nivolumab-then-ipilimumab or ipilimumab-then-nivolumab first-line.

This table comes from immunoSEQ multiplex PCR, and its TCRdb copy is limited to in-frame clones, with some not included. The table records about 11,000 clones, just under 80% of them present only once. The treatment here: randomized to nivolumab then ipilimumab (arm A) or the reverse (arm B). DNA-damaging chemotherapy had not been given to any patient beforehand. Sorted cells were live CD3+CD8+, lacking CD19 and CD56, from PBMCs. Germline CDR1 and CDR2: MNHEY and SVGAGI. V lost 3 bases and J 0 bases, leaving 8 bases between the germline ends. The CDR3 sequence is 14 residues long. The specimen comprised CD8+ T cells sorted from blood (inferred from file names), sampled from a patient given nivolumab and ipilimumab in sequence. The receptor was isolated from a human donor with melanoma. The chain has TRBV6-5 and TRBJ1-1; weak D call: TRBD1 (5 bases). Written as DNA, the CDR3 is TGTGCCAGCAGTTATAAAGGGGTGAACACTGAAGCTTTCTTT. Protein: CASSYKGVNTEAFF.